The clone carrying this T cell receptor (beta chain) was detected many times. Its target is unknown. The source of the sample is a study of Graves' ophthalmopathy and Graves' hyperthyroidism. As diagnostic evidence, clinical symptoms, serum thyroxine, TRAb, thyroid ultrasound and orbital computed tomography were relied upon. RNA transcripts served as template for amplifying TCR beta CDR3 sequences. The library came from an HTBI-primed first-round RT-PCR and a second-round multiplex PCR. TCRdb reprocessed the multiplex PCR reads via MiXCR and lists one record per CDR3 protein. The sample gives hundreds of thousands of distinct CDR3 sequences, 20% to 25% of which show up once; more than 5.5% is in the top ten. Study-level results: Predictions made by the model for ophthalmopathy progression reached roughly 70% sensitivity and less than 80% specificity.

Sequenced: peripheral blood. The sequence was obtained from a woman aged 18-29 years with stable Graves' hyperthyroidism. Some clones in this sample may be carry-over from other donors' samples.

The CDR3 coding sequence is TGTGCCAGCAGTTACTCTTCTACAGGGAACTATGGCTACACCTTC. Encoded protein: CASSYSSTGNYGYTF. V usage is TRBV6-5 and J usage is TRBJ1-2; tentatively, D is TRBD1 (6 bases). Between the trimmed V and J ends, which lost 0 bases and 2 bases, there was a span of 10 bases. CDR3 length: 15 amino acids. Germline CDR1 reads MNHEY; CDR2 reads SVGAGI.